These T cell receptor beta chains were read from a single sample in a study of cytomegalovirus exposure and HLA in healthy donors. Method: immunoSEQ multiplex PCR; TCRdb's copy keeps in-frame clones and lacks some. The sample holds 80,000 to 100,000 clones, about 88% seen once. The sequenced sample was PBMCs. These TCRs come from a man younger than 35 in good health and CMV-seropositive. Both conserved end residues are part of each CDR3. D genes are given only for firm matches. Clone size is shown for a subset of rows, as once, few, many or a class of expanded clone.

V: TRBV4-3
size: .
J: TRBJ2-2
D: TRBD2
DNA: TGCGCCAGCAGCCAAGATCTTGCAGCGGGGACCGGGGAGCTGTTTTTT
CDR3: CASSQDLAAGTGELFF

V: TRBV7-2
size: .
J: TRBJ2-7
D: .
DNA: TGTGCCAGCCTCAGGGGCCCCCCTGGATCGGGCTACGAGCAGTACTTC
CDR3: CASLRGPPGSGYEQYF

V: TRBV5-6
size: .
J: TRBJ2-1
D: TRBD2
DNA: TGTGCCAGCAGCTTACCGGGACTAGCGGGGGAGGGCTCCTACAATGAGCAGTTCTTC
CDR3: CASSLPGLAGEGSYNEQFF

V: TRBV7-8
size: .
J: TRBJ2-1
D: .
DNA: TGTGCCAGCAGCTTATCGTCCCAGCGGCTGCCCAGGGAGCAGTTCTTC
CDR3: CASSLSSQRLPREQFF

V: TRBV27
size: .
J: TRBJ2-7
D: .
DNA: TGTGCCAGCAGTTTACGGGTAGAGACCTACGAGCAGTACTTC
CDR3: CASSLRVETYEQYF

V: TRBV4-1
size: .
J: TRBJ1-1
D: .
DNA: TGCGCCAGCAGCCAAGATGCAGGGAATGTCATGAACACTGAAGCTTTCTTT
CDR3: CASSQDAGNVMNTEAFF

V: TRBV6-6
size: .
J: TRBJ2-3
D: .
DNA: TGTGCCAGCGCTCCGGGGGCAGATACGCAGTATTTT
CDR3: CASAPGADTQYF

V: TRBV11-2
size: few
J: TRBJ2-1
D: TRBD2
DNA: TGTGCCAGCAGCTTAGCACTAGCGGGGGGAAGGGAGCAGTTCTTC
CDR3: CASSLALAGGREQFF

V: TRBV28
size: .
J: TRBJ1-1
D: .
DNA: TGTGCCAGTAGCGATGGAGGGCCCTTTGAAGCTTTCTTT
CDR3: CASSDGGPFEAFF

V: TRBV7-2
size: .
J: TRBJ1-5
D: TRBD1
DNA: TGTGCCAGCAGCGTCCGACAGGGGGGCAATCAGCCCCAGCATTTT
CDR3: CASSVRQGGNQPQHF

V: TRBV28
size: .
J: TRBJ2-2
D: .
DNA: TGTGCCAGCAGTTCGGGCGGGACTAACACCGGGGAGCTGTTTTTT
CDR3: CASSSGGTNTGELFF

V: TRBV15
size: .
J: TRBJ1-2
D: TRBD1
DNA: TGTGCCACCAGCAGAGAAAGGGGGACAGGTGGCTACACCTTC
CDR3: CATSRERGTGGYTF

V: TRBV28
size: .
J: TRBJ2-5
D: TRBD1
DNA: TGTGCCAGCAGCCTAGGACAGGGTGAAGAGACCCAGTACTTC
CDR3: CASSLGQGEETQYF

V: TRBV7-2
size: .
J: TRBJ2-1
D: .
DNA: TGTGCCAGCAGCCCTACAGGGTCGCCTAACAATGAGCAGTTCTTC
CDR3: CASSPTGSPNNEQFF

V: TRBV2
size: .
J: TRBJ2-1
D: .
DNA: TGTGCCAGCAGTGAAGCGCTGGCGGCAGACTACAATGAGCAGTTCTTC
CDR3: CASSEALAADYNEQFF

V: TRBV28
size: .
J: TRBJ1-2
D: .
DNA: TGTGCCAGCAGTTTACCGACATATGGCTACACCTTC
CDR3: CASSLPTYGYTF

V: TRBV27
size: few
J: TRBJ2-7
D: TRBD1
DNA: TGTGCCAGCACTCAGGGGGACGAGCAGTACTTC
CDR3: CASTQGDEQYF

V: TRBV5-4
size: few
J: TRBJ1-6
D: .
DNA: TGTGCCAGCAGCTTACAGGGTTTAGATTCACCCCTCCACTTT
CDR3: CASSLQGLDSPLHF

V: TRBV7-3
size: .
J: TRBJ1-3
D: .
DNA: TGTGCCAGCAGCCGCGGCAGGGGCGCGGGAAACACCATATATTTT
CDR3: CASSRGRGAGNTIYF

V: TRBV18
size: few
J: TRBJ2-1
D: TRBD2
DNA: TGTGCCAGCTCACCACTGGGTCCGGGCGGGGGGTTCCAGTTCTTC
CDR3: CASSPLGPGGGFQFF

V: TRBV5-6
size: .
J: TRBJ2-5
D: .
DNA: TGTGCCAGCAGCTTGCTCACAGGGACCTTCCTGCAAGAGACCCAGTACTTC
CDR3: CASSLLTGTFLQETQYF

V: TRBV6-4
size: .
J: TRBJ2-6
D: .
DNA: TGTGCCAGCAGTGACTTAGCTGGGGCCAACGTCCTGACTTTC
CDR3: CASSDLAGANVLTF

V: TRBV19
size: .
J: TRBJ1-2
D: TRBD1
DNA: TGTGCCAGTAGTATAGAAGGGACAGCGATTCGGGTCGGCTACACCTTC
CDR3: CASSIEGTAIRVGYTF

V: TRBV28
size: few
J: TRBJ1-2
D: .
DNA: TGTGCCAGCAGTTCGCACTCACCGTATGGCTACACCTTC
CDR3: CASSSHSPYGYTF

V: TRBV18
size: .
J: TRBJ1-3
D: TRBD1
DNA: TGTGCCAGCTCATCTGCTCTCATACACGGGACAGGAACCCTAAACTCTGGAAACACCATATATTTT
CDR3: CASSSALIHGTGTLNSGNTIYF

V: TRBV5-6
size: .
J: TRBJ1-5
D: .
DNA: TGTGCCAGCAACCTCTGGGGGCCCAATCAGCCCCAGCATTTT
CDR3: CASNLWGPNQPQHF

V: TRBV18
size: .
J: TRBJ2-2
D: .
DNA: TGTGCCAGCTCACCGCTACCGACAGCGAACACCGGGGAGCTGTTTTTT
CDR3: CASSPLPTANTGELFF

V: TRBV14
size: .
J: TRBJ2-7
D: TRBD2
DNA: TGTGCCAGCAGCTCAACCGGGACTAGCGGACCTACCTACGAGCAGTACTTC
CDR3: CASSSTGTSGPTYEQYF

V: TRBV7-9
size: .
J: TRBJ1-5
D: .
DNA: TGTGCCAGCAGCCCCGGGGAGTTCGGCAATCAGCCCCAGCATTTT
CDR3: CASSPGEFGNQPQHF

V: TRBV11-3
size: .
J: TRBJ2-1
D: TRBD2
DNA: TGTGCCAGCAGCTACGGGACTAGCGGGAGTAATGAGCAGTTCTTC
CDR3: CASSYGTSGSNEQFF

V: TRBV7-2
size: .
J: TRBJ2-1
D: .
DNA: TGTGCCAGCAGCTTAGCGCTAATGTCCGCCAATGAGCAGTTCTTC
CDR3: CASSLALMSANEQFF

V: TRBV7-2
size: .
J: TRBJ2-7
D: TRBD2
DNA: TGTGCCAGCAGCTTAAGGCTCGAACTAGCGGGAAACGAGCAGTACTTC
CDR3: CASSLRLELAGNEQYF

V: TRBV7-8
size: .
J: TRBJ2-1
D: TRBD2
DNA: TGTGCCAGCAGCTTTTCGCGGGGGGGCCAAAATGAGCAGTTCTTC
CDR3: CASSFSRGGQNEQFF

V: TRBV11-2
size: .
J: TRBJ1-1
D: .
DNA: TGTGCCAGCAGCGGAGACAGGTCAGACACTGAAGCTTTCTTT
CDR3: CASSGDRSDTEAFF

V: TRBV11-3
size: .
J: TRBJ2-4
D: TRBD1
DNA: TGTGCCAGCAGCTCACCCCCAGGGGGCGCAGGGGACATTCAGTACTTC
CDR3: CASSSPPGGAGDIQYF

V: TRBV5-1
size: .
J: TRBJ2-2
D: .
DNA: TGCGCCAGCAGCCCGGGGGTGACGGGGACCGGGGAGCTGTTTTTT
CDR3: CASSPGVTGTGELFF

V: TRBV6-1
size: .
J: TRBJ2-7
D: .
DNA: TGTGCCAGCAGTGTGGCAGGGCTAACCTACGAGCAGTACTTC
CDR3: CASSVAGLTYEQYF

V: TRBV6-1
size: .
J: TRBJ1-2
D: TRBD1
DNA: TGTGCCAGCAGTGGGACAGGTCTTCATGGCTACACCTTC
CDR3: CASSGTGLHGYTF

V: TRBV5-1
size: .
J: TRBJ2-3
D: .
DNA: TGCGCCAGCAGCCGGGACAACACAGATACGCAGTATTTT
CDR3: CASSRDNTDTQYF

V: TRBV2
size: medium-sized
J: TRBJ2-7
D: TRBD2
DNA: TGTGCCAGCAGTGAAGGCCAACTAGCGGGAGTCCACGAGCAGTACTTC
CDR3: CASSEGQLAGVHEQYF

V: TRBV19
size: .
J: TRBJ2-7
D: TRBD2
DNA: TGTGCCAGTAGCTCCCCACCAGGGGCTAGCGGGAGGTACGAGCAGTACTTC
CDR3: CASSSPPGASGRYEQYF

V: TRBV7-9
size: .
J: TRBJ1-2
D: .
DNA: TGTGCCAGCAGCATATCGGACAGAAACTATGGCTACACCTTC
CDR3: CASSISDRNYGYTF

V: TRBV7-8
size: .
J: TRBJ2-7
D: .
DNA: TGTGCCAGCAGCTTATTTGGAGGGGAGTACGAGCAGTACTTC
CDR3: CASSLFGGEYEQYF

V: TRBV6-1
size: .
J: TRBJ2-1
D: .
DNA: TGTGCCAGCAGTGAACAGGGATCCCACAATGAGCAGTTCTTC
CDR3: CASSEQGSHNEQFF

V: TRBV7-9
size: .
J: TRBJ2-7
D: TRBD1
DNA: TGTGCCAGCAGCGACAGGGGGCTTGGCGAGCAGTACTTC
CDR3: CASSDRGLGEQYF

V: TRBV2
size: .
J: TRBJ2-1
D: TRBD1
DNA: TGTGCCAGCAGTGATTGGACAGGTTACAATGAGCAGTTCTTC
CDR3: CASSDWTGYNEQFF